This T cell receptor beta chain stems from a study of shared clonotypes between healthy human individuals. Note on this clone: As yet, its antigen is unknown.

Whole-study results and caveats: Sampling included only blood; tissue repertoires likely differ. An expected dependence of interdonor clonotype sharing on sequencing depth was noted.

Sequencing used immunoSEQ multiplex PCR; TCRdb keeps in-frame clones, though not all of them. This table has roughly 490,000 clones, 76% appearing once. Among the donors, all were Caucasian adults who lived in Nashville, Tennessee. The CDR3 extends over 17 amino acids. The V gene lost 1 base and the J gene lost 3 bases, with 18 bases spanning the gap. Germline loops: CDR1 SEHNR, CDR2 FQNEAQ (reference sequence). This sequence was found in a middle-aged woman in good health. Some clones in this sample may be carry-over from other donors' samples. Source material: PBMCs. The rearrangement links TRBV7-9 to TRBJ1-1; a possible D gene is TRBD1 (5 bases). The CDR3 sequence is CASSLGDWRGTHTEAFF. The CDR3 region has the DNA TGTGCCAGCAGCTTAGGGGATTGGAGGGGAACCCACACTGAAGCTTTCTTT.